Included here is one T cell receptor beta chain sequence, with context. The table came from immunoSEQ multiplex PCR; TCRdb's copy has only in-frame clones and leaves some out. Of some 80,000 clones in the sample, 70% to 90% were seen once. The CDR3 runs 14 residues. Trimming took off 11 bases at V and 4 bases at J, with 18 bases between the two ends. This record comes from a study of OX40 agonist ivuxolimab in advanced cancers. The receptor's source is an adult with an advanced solid tumor such as melanoma, head and neck, liver or kidney cancer. This sequence joins TRBV23-1 and TRBJ1-5; D might be TRBD1 (5 bases). TRBV23-1 belongs to the ORF category, with a function that is uncertain. The sequencing here drew on CD4+ or CD8+ T cells sorted from blood, taken in a trial of the OX40 agonist ivuxolimab. CDR3 residues: CAPSFGGYNQPQHF. The DNA of the CDR3 is TGCGCCCCGAGTTTCGGGGGGTATAATCAGCCCCAGCATTTT.